Following are 32 T cell receptor beta chains from one sample sequenced in a study of T-cell reconstitution after alpha-beta-depleted transplantation in children. Using unique molecular identifiers, the investigators prepared the TCRbeta library. One entry per CDR3 protein results from TCRdb running MiXCR on the PCR reads. The sample includes approximately 250,000 distinct CDR3 sequences, about a quarter of them seen just once. The sequencing used PBMCs, collected before TCRalphabeta/CD19-depleted stem cell transplant. The receptor source for this set is a girl aged 2 to 10 with Fanconi anemia, due to receive a stem cell transplant.

This clonotype was observed many times. This chain connects TRBV20-1 to TRBJ2-1; TRBD2 matches at 8 bases. This CDR3 has 14 amino acids. Germline CDR1 reads DFQATT; CDR2 reads SNEGSKA (reference sequence). V lost 5 bases and J lost 6; bases outside the gene matches: 9. CDR3 DNA sequence: TGCAGTGCTCCCCCGGGACTAGAGGGCAATGAGCAGTTCTTC. Amino acids: CSAPPGLEGNEQFF.

In its sample, this clonotype was seen many times. At one end, the junction sequence differs from germline, possibly due to a read error. The chain recombines TRBV5-1 with TRBJ2-1; D is uncertain. Germline V CDR1 and CDR2: SGHRS, YFSETQ. CDR3 length equals 14 residues. The CDR3: CASSPPSSYNEQFF. For the CDR3, the DNA is TGTGCCAGCAGTCCCCCCTCATCCTACAATGAGCAGTTCTTC.

The V and J genes are TRBV6-1 and TRBJ2-2, with D unclear. This CDR3 comprises 13 residues. Looked up from germline, CDR1 is MNHNS and CDR2 is SASEGT. V was trimmed by 6 bases and J by 5 bases, leaving 10 bases between them. The CDR3 DNA follows: TGTGCCAGCAGCATCAGCGTAACCGGGGAGCTGTTTTTT. This encodes CASSISVTGELFF.

The sample holds a few counts of this clonotype. This chain uses TRBV11-2 with TRBJ2-7, with 8 bases that match TRBD2. The CDR3 totals 13 residues. Germline CDR1 is SGHAT and CDR2 is FQNNGV. CDR3: CADGAGGPYEQYF. Here the CDR3 DNA reads TGTGCAGACGGGGCGGGGGGACCCTACGAGCAGTACTTC.

J is TRBJ2-3 and V is TRBV24-1, with 10 bases identical to TRBD2. Trimming at V came to 5 bases and at J to 0 bases, leaving 1 base not matched to a gene. The germline CDR1 and CDR2 sequences are KGHDR and SFDVKD. The CDR3 runs to 15 residues. CDR3 sequence reads: CATSAAGGSTDTQYF. CDR3 sequence (DNA): TGTGCCACCAGTGCAGCGGGAGGGAGCACAGATACGCAGTATTTT.

Only a few counts were recorded for this clonotype. The chain uses TRBV20-1 and TRBJ2-1, with 10 bases matching TRBD2. Looked up from germline, CDR1 is DFQATT and CDR2 is SNEGSKA (reference sequence). The ends lost 3 bases at V and 6 bases at J; junction bases unmatched: 8. CDR3 length equals 15 residues. For the CDR3, the DNA is TGCAGTGCTAGGGGGGCTAGCGGGAGTGTCAATGAGCAGTTCTTC. Protein: CSARGASGSVNEQFF.

The sample holds many counts of this clonotype. V usage is TRBV12-3 or TRBV12-4 and J usage is TRBJ2-3; TRBD1 might be the D (5 bases). The CDR3 length is 17 residues. The V end lost 2 bases, the J end lost 1 base, and 16 bases lay between the germline ends. The chain's CDR3 is CASSLFGWGGGTDTQYF. As DNA, the CDR3 is TGTGCCAGCAGTTTATTTGGTTGGGGCGGTGGCACAGATACGCAGTATTTT.

This clonotype was seen just once. The chain couples TRBV7-2 to TRBJ2-7, with 9 bases matching TRBD1. Germline V CDR1 and CDR2: SGHTA, FQGNSA. V lost 1 base to trimming and J lost 3 bases; unmatched junction nucleotides: 7. This CDR3 spans 16 amino acids. The chain's CDR3 is CASSLGGTGYYYEQYF. The CDR3 DNA reads as TGTGCCAGCAGCTTAGGGGGGACAGGGTACTACTACGAGCAGTACTTC.

Only a few counts were recorded for this clonotype. The chain combines TRBV2 with TRBJ2-5; 10 positions agree with TRBD2. The CDR3 covers 14 residues. Trimming at V came to 6 bases and at J to 5 bases, leaving 6 bases not matched to a gene. The germline gives CDR1 SNHLY, CDR2 FYNNEI. The CDR3 protein is CASSVSGRGETQYF. The CDR3 bases are TGTGCCAGCAGCGTAAGCGGGAGGGGTGAGACCCAGTACTTC.

The V and J genes are TRBV21-1 and TRBJ2-7; no check of the table's D call, TRBD1, against the DNA was made. TRBV21-1 corresponds to a pseudogene. There are 16 residues in the CDR3. This CDR3 reads CASSKNDGQCSDEQYF. Here the CDR3 DNA reads TGTGCCAGCAGCAAAAATGACGGACAGTGCTCCGACGAGCAGTACTTC.

The chain links TRBV11-2 to TRBJ2-3; TRBD2 matches 7 bases. Germline V lookup: CDR1 SGHAT, CDR2 FQNNGV. The ends lost 2 bases at V and 6 bases at J; junction bases unmatched: 8. The CDR3 is made up of 15 amino acids. CDR3 DNA sequence: TGTGCCAGCAGCTTAAGACTAGCTCCAGGGGATACGCAGTATTTT. It translates to CASSLRLAPGDTQYF.

This clonotype was counted between two and nine times. The chain carries TRBV29-1 and TRBJ1-1; D gene unclear. V was clipped by 4 bases and J by 1 base, with 7 bases between them. CDR1 and CDR2 (germline): SQVTM, ANQGSEA. The CDR3 sequence is 12 residues long. In DNA form, the CDR3 reads TGCAGCGTTGCCAGGTCGAACACTGAAGCTTTCTTT. Translating it yields CSVARSNTEAFF.

The chain carries TRBV20-1 and TRBJ2-5; D gene unclear. This CDR3 has 14 amino acids. V lost 4 bases and J 0 bases, leaving 12 bases between the germline ends. Germline assignment: CDR1 DFQATT and CDR2 SNEGSKA (reference sequence). DNA of the CDR3: TGCAGTGCTACGGCAGTGCAGGACCAAGAGACCCAGTACTTC. This translates into CSATAVQDQETQYF.

This clonotype appeared once. A junction boundary mismatches the germline segment, possibly from a read error. The gene calls are TRBV7-4 and TRBJ2-7, with 9 positions matching TRBD1. Germline V gene sequence: CDR1 SGHVT, CDR2 SQSDAQ. CDR3 size: 19 residues. CDR3 protein: CTSSLRFGTGTTNVYEQYF. The CDR3 DNA sequence: TGTACCAGCAGTTTAAGGTTCGGGACAGGGACCACTAATGTTTACGAGCAGTACTTC.

About this clonotype: An end of the junction differs from the germline gene, which may be a read error. The rearrangement links TRBV19 to TRBJ1-1, with D unclear. CDR3 length equals 15 residues. CDR1 is LNHDA, CDR2 SQIVND, per germline (reference sequence). CDR3 nucleotide sequence: TGTGCCAGTACCCCACTGGATGACGTGAACACTGAAGCTTTCTTC. Translated, it gives CASTPLDDVNTEAFF.

This clonotype has more than one count but fewer than ten. V usage is TRBV12-3 or TRBV12-4 and J usage is TRBJ2-7, with a possible D match to TRBD1 (6 bases). The V gene lost 4 bases and the J gene lost 0 bases, with 10 bases spanning the gap. The CDR3 contains 14 residues. CDR3 coding DNA: TGTGCCAGCAGTTCCGGACAGATCTCCTACGAGCAGTACTTC. Its translation is CASSSGQISYEQYF.

The rearrangement joins TRBV7-3 to TRBJ2-3, with 9 bases identical to TRBD2. Losses at the gene ends were 5 bases for V and 2 bases for J; bases not matched to a gene: 5. The CDR3 contains 15 residues. Germline CDR1 is SGHTA and CDR2 is FQGTGA. The CDR3: CASSTLAGVTDTQYF. CDR3 in DNA: TGTGCCAGCAGCACCTTAGCGGGGGTCACAGATACGCAGTATTTT.

The sample holds many counts of this clonotype. The CDR3 sequence: CAIRASGSHLNEQFF. The CDR3 DNA reads as TGTGCCATCAGGGCTAGCGGCTCTCACCTCAATGAGCAGTTCTTC. The chain is built from TRBV10-3 and TRBJ2-1, with 7 positions matching TRBD2. The CDR3 is made up of 15 amino acids. After removal of 6 bases from V and 6 bases from J, the junction contained 11 bases not matched to a gene. Looked up from germline, CDR1 is ENHRY and CDR2 is SYGVKD.

This clonotype was found many times. The chain combines TRBV29-1 with TRBJ1-1; D not resolved. This CDR3 is 12 amino acids long. Germline CDR1 is SQVTM and CDR2 is ANQGSEA. V was cut by 4 bases and J by 7 bases, with 13 bases left in between. The CDR3 is CSVVEGAVEAFF. CDR3 in DNA: TGCAGCGTTGTGGAGGGCGCGGTTGAAGCTTTCTTT.

This chain uses TRBV2 with TRBJ2-3; TRBD1 agrees at 7 bases. From germline, CDR1 is SNHLY and CDR2 FYNNEI. CDR3 length: 14 amino acids. V shed 4 bases, J shed 4 bases, and the junction held 5 bases outside the gene matches. Here the CDR3 reads CASSVQTGPDTQYF. CDR3 DNA: TGTGCCAGCAGTGTACAGACAGGGCCAGATACGCAGTATTTT.

The V call is TRBV7-3, the J call TRBJ2-1, with TRBD2 identical over 7 bases. Germline V gene sequence: CDR1 SGHTA, CDR2 FQGTGA. The trim removed 5 bases at V and 2 bases at J, leaving 9 bases unmatched. The CDR3 is 16 residues long. The CDR3 DNA sequence: TGTGCCAGCAGCGAAAGCGGGGTAGGTGCCTACAATGAGCAGTTCTTC. Translating gives CASSESGVGAYNEQFF.

This clonotype was seen more than once but under ten times. The chain combines TRBV29-1 with TRBJ2-1; possibly TRBD2 for D (7 bases). V lost 6 bases, J lost 8 bases, and 20 bases lay in between. The CDR3 sequence is 14 residues long. Germline values: CDR1 SQVTM, CDR2 ANQGSEA. The CDR3, as DNA: TGCAGCGTGCCAACAGGGAGGGGATGGGATGAGCAGTTCTTC. Protein product: CSVPTGRGWDEQFF.

This rearrangement joins TRBV10-3 to TRBJ2-7; D ambiguous. CDR3 length: 15 amino acids. Trimming shortened V by 0 bases and J by 0 bases, and 9 bases separated the two germline ends. In germline, CDR1 is ENHRY, CDR2 SYGVKD. The DNA for the CDR3 is TGTGCCATCAGTGAGTCGCCCGGTAGCTCCTACGAGCAGTACTTC. Translating gives CAISESPGSSYEQYF.

The table lists this clonotype with a few counts. This chain connects TRBV29-1 to TRBJ2-1; D is perhaps TRBD2 (5 bases). The germline CDR1 and CDR2 sequences are SQVTM and ANQGSEA. The CDR3 totals 13 residues. Trimming took 7 bases from V and 2 from J, leaving 12 bases between them. The CDR3 nucleotides are TGCAGCGCCCAACTAGTTCCCTACAATGAGCAGTTCTTC. It yields the protein CSAQLVPYNEQFF.

V usage is TRBV5-6 and J usage is TRBJ2-1; a possible D gene is TRBD1 (7 bases). The CDR3 length is 13 residues. Germline V gives CDR1 SGHDT, CDR2 YYEEEE. Trimming left V 4 bases short and J 8 bases short, with 13 bases between. Here the CDR3 DNA reads TGTGCCAGCAGCCGAGACAGGGAGGATGAGCAGTTCTTC. Its translation is CASSRDREDEQFF.

The rearrangement links TRBV30 to TRBJ1-5; TRBD1 matches at 8 bases. CDR3 length equals 15 residues. The germline V gene has CDR1 GTSNPN and CDR2 SVGIG (reference sequence). Germline trimming cut 1 base from V and 4 bases from J; bases unmatched to any gene: 6. The CDR3 reads CAWSEGTGPNQPQHF. DNA of the CDR3: TGTGCCTGGAGTGAAGGGACAGGCCCTAATCAGCCCCAGCATTTT.

CDR3 sequence reads: CASSLGVGTEYQETQYF. The CDR3 region has the DNA TGTGCCAGCAGCTTAGGGGTCGGGACAGAGTACCAAGAGACCCAGTACTTC. This sequence joins TRBV13 and TRBJ2-5, with 7 bases lining up with TRBD1. V was clipped by 0 bases and J by 0 bases; unmatched bases: 7. This CDR3 has 17 residues. Germline CDR1 and CDR2: PRHDT and FYEKMQ (reference sequence).

This chain connects TRBV29-1 to TRBJ1-1; perhaps TRBD1 as D (5 bases). The V end was cut by 3 bases, the J end by 7 bases, with 15 bases between. Germline V lookup: CDR1 SQVTM, CDR2 ANQGSEA. This CDR3 region has 13 residues. In DNA, the CDR3 is TGCAGCGTTGAGGTTTCGGCGACAGTTGAAGCTTTCTTT. It encodes CSVEVSATVEAFF.

With respect to this clonotype: This may come from a read error, since a much larger clone is one base off. The chain uses TRBV6-2 or TRBV6-3 and TRBJ2-7; the match to TRBD1 covers 7 bases. After removal of 6 bases from V and 1 base from J, the junction contained 0 bases not matched to a gene. Germline CDR1 is MNHEY and CDR2 is SVGEGT. CDR3 length: 12 amino acids. CDR3 nucleotide sequence: TGTGCCAGCAGACAGGGGTCCTACGAGCAGTACTTC. Translating gives CASRQGSYEQYF.

The CDR3 region is CSVVHGGKSTDTQYF. The CDR3 DNA reads TGCAGCGTTGTTCACGGGGGCAAGTCCACAGATACGCAGTATTTT. This chain connects TRBV29-1 to TRBJ2-3; D assignment may be TRBD1 or TRBD2 (6 bases each). Germline V gives CDR1 SQVTM, CDR2 ANQGSEA. The length of the CDR3 is 15 residues. V was shortened by 4 bases and J by 2 bases, with 16 bases between the two germline ends.

This clonotype has just a few counts. This chain links TRBV27 with TRBJ2-7; 9 bases are a match to TRBD2. The CDR3 consists of 16 residues. After removal of 2 bases from V and 7 bases from J, the junction contained 12 bases not matched to a gene. In germline, CDR1 is MNHEY, CDR2 SMNVEV (reference sequence). CDR3: CASSLASGLALLEQYF. CDR3 coding DNA: TGTGCCAGCAGTTTAGCCTCGGGACTAGCTCTCCTGGAGCAGTACTTC.

This clonotype was seen repeatedly, ten times or more. The V and J genes are TRBV5-1 and TRBJ2-7; tentatively, D is TRBD2 (7 bases). The CDR3 covers 15 residues. Trimming cost V 3 bases and J 3 bases, with 16 bases left between them. Per germline, CDR1 SGHRS and CDR2 YFSETQ. CDR3 amino acids: CASSSIGGRGYEQYF. CDR3 coding DNA: TGCGCCAGCAGCTCCATCGGGGGGCGCGGCTACGAGCAGTACTTC.